Shown below are 16 T cell receptor beta chains from a single sample sequenced in a study of blood T cell repertoires in COVID-19. Assay used: immunoSEQ multiplex PCR; TCRdb lists only in-frame clones, some missing. The data contain under 200,000 clones, approximately 90% of them singletons. The sequencing input was peripheral blood. These TCRs come from a man between 18 and 35 years old with acute or convalescent COVID-19.

V gene TRBV18 combines with J gene TRBJ1-2, with unresolved D. CDR1 and CDR2 (germline): KGHSH, LQKENI. The length of the CDR3 is 13 residues. The ends were cut back, 6 bases at V and 3 bases at J, with 11 bases in the middle. The CDR3 DNA reads TGTGCCAGCTCGTCTGGAGGAGACTATGGCTACACCTTC. Protein sequence: CASSSGGDYGYTF.

The chain is built from TRBV19 and TRBJ1-6, with D hard to call. CDR1 LNHDA and CDR2 SQIVND come from the germline V gene (reference sequence). The V end lost 5 bases, the J end lost 7 bases, and 12 bases lay between the germline ends. The CDR3 is 14 amino acids. This CDR3 reads CASSGYGGNSPLHF. Written as DNA, the CDR3 is TGTGCCAGTAGTGGGTATGGCGGCAATTCACCCCTCCACTTT.

The CDR3 DNA follows: TGTGCCAGCAGCGAAAGACAGACTTATGGCTACACCTTC. Protein product: CASSERQTYGYTF. This chain links TRBV5-4 with TRBJ1-2, with D maybe TRBD1 (5 bases). The germline V gene has CDR1 SGHNT and CDR2 YYREEE (reference sequence). This CDR3 has 13 residues. The V gene lost 4 bases and the J gene lost 5 bases, with 12 bases spanning the gap.

V is TRBV18 and J is TRBJ1-1; D is undetermined. The CDR3 totals 12 residues. Trimming took off 2 bases at V and 6 bases at J, with 7 bases between the two ends. Per germline, CDR1 KGHSH and CDR2 LQKENI. CDR3 loop: CASSPVQAEAFF. In DNA form, the CDR3 reads TGTGCCAGCTCACCAGTTCAGGCTGAAGCTTTCTTT. Looking up the rest from reference TRBV18 and TRBJ1-1 gives the full variable domain: NAGVMQNPRHLVRRRGQEARLRCSPMKGHSHVYWYRQLPEEGLKFMVYLQKENIIDESGMPKERFSAEFPKEGPSILRIQQVVRGDSAAYFCASSPVQAEAFFGQGTRLTVV.

This clone was seen more than once but under ten times. The rearrangement joins TRBV9 to TRBJ2-7, with 12 bases aligning to TRBD2. In germline, CDR1 is SGDLS, CDR2 YYNGEE. CDR3 length: 16 residues. With 3 bases clipped from V and 1 base from J, the junction kept 5 bases outside the gene matches. CDR3 nucleotides: TGTGCCAGCAGCGCGACTAGCGGGGGCCAATCCTACGAGCAGTACTTC. Residues: CASSATSGGQSYEQYF.

The chain links TRBV5-5 to TRBJ1-1, with D possibly being TRBD1 (5 bases). The CDR3 runs 12 residues. Germline V gene lookup returns CDR1 SGHKS and CDR2 YYEKEE (reference sequence). Trimming removed 3 bases at V and 5 bases at J, with 8 bases between. CDR3 coding DNA: TGTGCCAGCAGCTCCAGGGTGACTGAAGCTTTCTTT. Translated, it gives CASSSRVTEAFF.

This clone occurred once. This chain links TRBV3-1 (or the pseudogene TRBV3-2) with TRBJ1-1; D not certain. The V gene's germline CDR1 is LGHDT and CDR2 YNNKEL (reference sequence). This CDR3 spans 14 amino acids. V was clipped by 1 base and J by 4 bases, with 10 bases between them. CDR3 coding DNA: TGTGCCAGCAGCCAAGCACGGGGTGGCACTGAAGCTTTCTTT. This codes for CASSQARGGTEAFF.

The genes are TRBV19 and TRBJ1-2, with a tentative D call TRBD1 (6 bases). Trimming stripped 3 bases from V and 5 bases from J, with 16 bases between. The CDR3 length is 15 residues. The germline gives CDR1 LNHDA, CDR2 SQIVND (reference sequence). The chain's CDR3 is CASSITLRQDYGYTF. In DNA, the CDR3 is TGTGCCAGTAGTATCACCCTCAGACAGGATTATGGCTACACCTTC.

V gene TRBV9 combines with J gene TRBJ2-3; 8 nucleotides match TRBD2. Germline V gives CDR1 SGDLS, CDR2 YYNGEE. The CDR3 loop spans 16 amino acids. V lost 0 bases to trimming and J lost 1 base; unmatched junction nucleotides: 4. The CDR3 reads CASSVGVAGRTDTQYF. In DNA form, the CDR3 reads TGTGCCAGCAGCGTAGGGGTAGCGGGGCGCACAGATACGCAGTATTTT.

The chain links TRBV24-1 to TRBJ2-2, with D possibly TRBD2 on 6 matching bases. Germline lookup yields CDR1 KGHDR and CDR2 SFDVKD. V dropped 6 bases and J dropped 1 base, with 11 bases sitting between them. This CDR3 spans 15 amino acids. The CDR3 loop is CATSPGLLNTGELFF. The CDR3 region has the DNA TGTGCCACCAGTCCGGGACTCCTGAACACCGGGGAGCTGTTTTTT.

The chain recombines TRBV24-1 with TRBJ2-5; 7 positions match TRBD1. CDR1 is KGHDR and CDR2 is SFDVKD in the germline V gene. The CDR3 sequence is 13 residues long. Trimming at V came to 7 bases and at J to 3 bases, leaving 4 bases not matched to a gene. CDR3 loop: CATSLTGEETQYF. Written as DNA, the CDR3 is TGTGCCACCAGCTTAACAGGGGAAGAGACCCAGTACTTC.

This clone was detected a few times. The CDR3: CASSLAHYRGTGELFF. The CDR3 DNA sequence: TGTGCCAGCAGCTTAGCGCATTACAGGGGGACCGGGGAGCTGTTTTTT. The V and J genes are TRBV7-2 and TRBJ2-2, with 8 bases matching TRBD1. CDR1 is SGHTA, CDR2 FQGNSA, per germline. With V trimmed by 0 bases and J by 5 bases, 5 bases remained unmatched. The CDR3 extends over 16 amino acids.

The chain carries TRBV4-1 and TRBJ1-5; no reliable D call. In germline, CDR1 is MGHRA, CDR2 YSYEKL. Deletions cut 4 bases from V and 7 bases from J, with 14 bases between. CDR3 length: 14 residues. The CDR3 region has the DNA TGCGCCAGCAGCCCTCCGGGGATTAGGCAGCCCCAGCATTTT. It specifies CASSPPGIRQPQHF.

The rearrangement links TRBV5-1 to TRBJ2-7; TRBD2 is a possible D gene (7 bases). Germline V gene sequence: CDR1 SGHRS, CDR2 YFSETQ. The CDR3 is 17 amino acids. Trimming removed 4 bases from V and 3 bases from J, with 23 bases in between. The DNA for the CDR3 is TGCGCCAGCAGCCCCTCGGGGGCGGGGGACAACCGCTACGAGCAGTACTTC. Protein product: CASSPSGAGDNRYEQYF.

The V gene is TRBV5-6, the J gene TRBJ1-5; D not certain. V dropped 4 bases and J dropped 2 bases, with 19 bases sitting between them. In germline, CDR1 is SGHDT, CDR2 YYEEEE. CDR3 length: 17 residues. CDR3 in amino acids: CASSLSAERIGNQPQHF. CDR3 nucleotide sequence: TGTGCCAGCAGCCTAAGCGCAGAAAGAATAGGCAATCAGCCCCAGCATTTT.

CDR3 in DNA: TGTGCCTGGAGTGTACCCGGCGACAGTTCCTATGAAAAACTGTTTTTT. It yields the protein CAWSVPGDSSYEKLFF. This rearrangement joins TRBV30 to TRBJ1-4; TRBD1 might be the D (5 bases). The germline V gene has CDR1 GTSNPN and CDR2 SVGIG (reference sequence). The CDR3 has 16 residues. V was cut by 0 bases and J by 6 bases, with 17 bases left in between.